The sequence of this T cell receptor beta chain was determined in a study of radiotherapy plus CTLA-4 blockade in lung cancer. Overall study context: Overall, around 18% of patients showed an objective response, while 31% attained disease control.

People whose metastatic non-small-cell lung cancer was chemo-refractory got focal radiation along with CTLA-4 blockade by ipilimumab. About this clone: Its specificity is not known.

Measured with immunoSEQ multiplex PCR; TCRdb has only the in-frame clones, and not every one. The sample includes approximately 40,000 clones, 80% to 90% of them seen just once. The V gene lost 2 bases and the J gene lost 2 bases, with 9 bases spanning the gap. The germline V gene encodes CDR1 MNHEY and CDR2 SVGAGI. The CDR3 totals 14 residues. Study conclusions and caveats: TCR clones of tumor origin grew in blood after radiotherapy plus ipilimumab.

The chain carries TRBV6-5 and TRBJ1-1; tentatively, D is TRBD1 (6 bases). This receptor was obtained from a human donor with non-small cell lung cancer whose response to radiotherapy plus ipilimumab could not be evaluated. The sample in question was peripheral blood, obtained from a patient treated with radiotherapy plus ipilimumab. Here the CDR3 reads CASSYLQGNTEAFF. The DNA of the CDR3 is TGTGCCAGCAGTTACCTACAGGGAAACACTGAAGCTTTCTTT.